These 32 T cell receptor beta chains were sequenced from one sample in a study of blood T cell repertoires in COVID-19. The data were produced by immunoSEQ multiplex PCR, yet TCRdb's version contains in-frame clones alone and is incomplete. The data show approximately 250,000 clones, more than 75% seen once. Sequenced sample: peripheral blood. These receptors were taken from a middle-aged man with active or convalescent COVID-19.

V and J are TRBV5-1 and TRBJ1-1, with D possibly matching TRBD1 (5 bases). Germline CDR1 and CDR2: SGHRS and YFSETQ. V gave up 2 bases and J gave up 3 bases, with 8 bases separating them. The CDR3 totals 13 residues. The DNA of the CDR3 is TGCGCCAGCAGCTTAGGGGTTGACACTGAAGCTTTCTTT. This translates into CASSLGVDTEAFF.

The V gene is TRBV6-5, the J gene TRBJ1-5; the D is unclear. The CDR3 runs to 15 residues. Germline V gives CDR1 MNHEY, CDR2 SVGAGI. V was shortened by 8 bases and J by 3 bases, with 17 bases between the two germline ends. The CDR3 nucleotides are TGTGCCAGCTGTCTGGTCCCCGGGTTCAATCAGCCCCAGCATTTT. Residues: CASCLVPGFNQPQHF.

This sequence joins TRBV5-6 and TRBJ1-5, with TRBD1 identical over 7 bases. Germline lookup yields CDR1 SGHDT and CDR2 YYEEEE. The J segment lost 5 bases and the V segment lost 3 bases, leaving 5 bases of the junction unmatched. CDR3 length: 14 amino acids. The CDR3 region is CASSSPGTDQPQHF. Here the CDR3 DNA reads TGTGCCAGCAGCTCGCCCGGGACAGATCAGCCCCAGCATTTT.

The chain recombines TRBV3-1 (or the pseudogene TRBV3-2) with TRBJ2-5, with TRBD2 matching over 12 bases. Germline V CDR1 and CDR2: LGHDT, YNNKEL (reference sequence). J lost 5 bases, V lost 4 bases, and 8 bases had no gene match. The CDR3 extends over 16 amino acids. The CDR3 here is CASSRSSGRGWETQYF. The CDR3, as DNA: TGTGCCAGCAGCCGGTCTAGCGGGAGGGGTTGGGAGACCCAGTACTTC.

The rearrangement joins TRBV30 to TRBJ2-7; D unresolved. V was shortened by 2 bases and J by 2 bases, with 13 bases between the two germline ends. The germline CDR1 and CDR2 sequences are GTSNPN and SVGIG (reference sequence). The CDR3 runs to 14 residues. Written as DNA, the CDR3 is TGTGCCTGGAGTCCCCGCGCTGTCCCCTACGAGCAGTACTTC. Its protein is CAWSPRAVPYEQYF.

V is TRBV13 and J is TRBJ2-5; possible D gene TRBD2, 5 bases. CDR1 is PRHDT and CDR2 is FYEKMQ in the germline V gene (reference sequence). Trimming cost V 4 bases and J 3 bases, with 15 bases left between them. The CDR3 is made up of 15 amino acids. CDR3 coding DNA: TGTGCCAGCAGCTCACGGGGATCGGGGAAAGAGACCCAGTACTTC. Translating gives CASSSRGSGKETQYF.

The CDR3 loop is CASSLDRHTDTQYF. The CDR3 DNA sequence: TGCGCCAGCAGCTTGGACAGGCACACAGATACGCAGTATTTT. The chain combines TRBV5-1 with TRBJ2-3; weak D call: TRBD1 (5 bases). The CDR3 runs 14 residues. The V and J ends lost 0 bases and 2 bases respectively, with 7 bases between them. Germline V gene data show CDR1 as SGHRS and CDR2 as YFSETQ.

The CDR3 nucleotides read TGTGCCAGCTCACCTATCGGGAGTGAAAAACTGTTTTTT. Translated: CASSPIGSEKLFF. The chain couples TRBV18 to TRBJ1-4; no firm D call. Germline V gives CDR1 KGHSH, CDR2 LQKENI. V lost 3 bases and J 7 bases, leaving 9 bases between the germline ends. The CDR3 extends over 13 amino acids. The whole variable domain, remainder taken from reference TRBV18 and TRBJ1-4, is NAGVMQNPRHLVRRRGQEARLRCSPMKGHSHVYWYRQLPEEGLKFMVYLQKENIIDESGMPKERFSAEFPKEGPSILRIQQVVRGDSAAYFCASSPIGSEKLFFGSGTQLSVL.

The chain couples TRBV10-2 to TRBJ2-5; tentative D call: TRBD1 (5 bases). The CDR3 is 14 residues long. The V gene lost 10 bases and the J gene lost 0 bases, with 15 bases spanning the gap. The germline gives CDR1 WSHSY, CDR2 SAAADI. The CDR3, as DNA: TGCGCCACCCTGGACACCGAGTACCAAGAGACCCAGTACTTC. It is translated as CATLDTEYQETQYF.

The chain carries TRBV7-3 and TRBJ2-3, with 12 bases aligning to TRBD2. Germline-derived CDR1 and CDR2 are SGHTA and FQGTGA. This CDR3 has 17 residues. After removal of 5 bases from V and 7 bases from J, the junction contained 13 bases not matched to a gene. CDR3 region: CASSPTKSGLAGHTQYF. The CDR3 nucleotides read TGTGCCAGCAGCCCCACGAAGAGTGGACTAGCGGGGCATACGCAGTATTTT.

The chain has TRBV28 and TRBJ1-2; tentatively, D is TRBD1 (5 bases). The V end lost 4 bases, the J end lost 5 bases, and 8 bases lay between the germline ends. The CDR3 contains 12 residues. Germline values: CDR1 MDHEN, CDR2 SYDVKM. The CDR3 is CASSYQGYGYTF. In DNA form, the CDR3 reads TGTGCCAGCAGTTACCAGGGATATGGCTACACCTTC.

The chain has TRBV7-2 and TRBJ2-3; 7 nucleotides match TRBD1. Germline V gene lookup returns CDR1 SGHTA and CDR2 FQGNSA. This CDR3 comprises 16 residues. The V gene end was trimmed by 1 base and the J gene end by 0 bases; junction bases not matched to a gene: 4. The CDR3 here is CASSLVGGASTDTQYF. The CDR3 nucleotides read TGTGCCAGCAGCTTAGTAGGGGGCGCTAGCACAGATACGCAGTATTTT. The variable domain in full, with the rest retrieved from reference TRBV7-2 and TRBJ2-3, is GAGVSQSPSNKVTEKGKDVELRCDPISGHTALYWYRQSLGQGLEFLIYFQGNSAPDKSGLPSDRFSAERTGGSVSTLTIQRTQQEDSAVYLCASSLVGGASTDTQYFGPGTRLTVL.

V is TRBV6-5 and J is TRBJ1-6; perhaps TRBD1 as D (5 bases). Looked up from germline, CDR1 is MNHEY and CDR2 is SVGAGI. V was pared by 10 bases and J by 6 bases, with 16 bases between. The length of the CDR3 is 14 residues. CDR3: CATSGGNSNSPLHF. The CDR3 DNA reads TGTGCCACCTCGGGGGGGAATTCTAATTCACCCCTCCACTTT.

The genes are TRBV2 and TRBJ1-6; D may be TRBD1 (6 bases). The length of the CDR3 is 12 residues. Germline V gives CDR1 SNHLY, CDR2 FYNNEI. V lost 6 bases to trimming and J lost 12 bases, with 12 bases between them. DNA of the CDR3: TGTGCCAGCAGAAACAGGGAAAGACCCCTCCACTTT. Residues: CASRNRERPLHF. Full variable domain (rest looked up from reference TRBV2 and TRBJ1-6): EPEVTQTPSHQVTQMGQEVILRCVPISNHLYFYWYRQILGQKVEFLVSFYNNEISEKSEIFDDQFSVERPDGSNFTLKIRSTKLEDSAMYFCASRNRERPLHFGNGTRLTVT.

The chain has TRBV7-9 and TRBJ2-7; 12 positions match TRBD2. This CDR3 region has 14 residues. From germline, CDR1 is SEHNR and CDR2 FQNEAQ (reference sequence). V shed 4 bases, J shed 3 bases, and the junction held 1 base outside the gene matches. CDR3 DNA: TGTGCCAGCAGCTCACTAGCGGGGGGCTACGAGCAGTACTTC. Protein product: CASSSLAGGYEQYF.

This clone has only one observation. V gene TRBV28 combines with J gene TRBJ2-2, with 8 bases matching TRBD1. Per germline, CDR1 MDHEN and CDR2 SYDVKM. This CDR3 comprises 14 residues. The V segment lost 7 bases and the J segment 5 bases; nucleotides outside the gene matches: 6. The CDR3 region has the DNA TGTGCCAGCAACACCCAGGGGGCTACCGGGGAGCTGTTTTTT. Amino acid sequence: CASNTQGATGELFF. The complete variable domain, with remaining parts taken from reference TRBV28 and TRBJ2-2, reads DVKVTQSSRYLVKRTGEKVFLECVQDMDHENMFWYRQDPGLGLRLIYFSYDVKMKEKGDIPEGYSVSREKKERFSLILESASTNQTSMYLCASNTQGATGELFFGEGSRLTVL.

V is TRBV5-1 and J is TRBJ1-2, with D possibly matching TRBD1 (6 bases). The germline V and J ends were trimmed by 4 bases and 2 bases, with 9 bases remaining between them. Germline CDR1 is SGHRS and CDR2 is YFSETQ. The CDR3 totals 13 residues. CDR3 sequence (DNA): TGCGCCAGCAGCCCCGGACAGAACTATGGCTACACCTTC. This translates into CASSPGQNYGYTF. The full variable domain, with the rest looked up from reference TRBV5-1 and TRBJ1-2, is KAGVTQTPRYLIKTRGQQVTLSCSPISGHRSVSWYQQTPGQGLQFLFEYFSETQRNKGNFPGRFSGRQFSNSRSEMNVSTLELGDSALYLCASSPGQNYGYTFGSGTRLTVV.

This clone was recorded once. The V and J genes are TRBV5-3 and TRBJ2-1; 8 bases are a match to TRBD2. TRBV5-3 is placed among ORFs of uncertain function. This CDR3 has 14 residues. With V trimmed by 5 bases and J by 5 bases, 6 bases remained unmatched. The CDR3: CARRTGGANNEQFF. The CDR3 DNA is TGTGCCAGAAGGACCGGGGGGGCCAACAATGAGCAGTTCTTC.

This clone came up a few times. This sequence joins TRBV6-5 and TRBJ2-1, with D possibly TRBD1 on 5 matching bases. V was cut by 6 bases and J by 6 bases, with 15 bases left in between. Germline CDR1 MNHEY, CDR2 SVGAGI. This CDR3 has 14 residues. CDR3 loop: CASRDISSFNEQFF. The CDR3 nucleotides are TGTGCCAGCAGGGACATTTCTTCATTCAATGAGCAGTTCTTC.

The rearrangement joins TRBV3-1 (or the pseudogene TRBV3-2) to TRBJ1-1; 10 nucleotides agree with TRBD1. This CDR3 spans 14 amino acids. V lost 5 bases and J lost 4; bases outside the gene matches: 4. The germline V gene has CDR1 LGHDT and CDR2 YNNKEL (reference sequence). CDR3 bases: TGTGCCAGCAGCTCTAGGGACAGGGGCACTGAAGCTTTCTTT. It codes for CASSSRDRGTEAFF.

The chain has TRBV19 and TRBJ1-2; D is ambiguous. Germline CDR1 and CDR2: LNHDA and SQIVND (reference sequence). The CDR3 is made up of 14 amino acids. The V end was cut by 0 bases, the J end by 2 bases, with 7 bases between. CDR3 DNA sequence: TGTGCCAGTAGTATAGACCCGGGGAACTATGGCTACACCTTC. Translating gives CASSIDPGNYGYTF. Full variable domain (rest looked up from reference TRBV19 and TRBJ1-2): DGGITQSPKYLFRKEGQNVTLSCEQNLNHDAMYWYRQDPGQGLRLIYYSQIVNDFQKGDIAEGYSVSREKKESFPLTVTSAQKNPTAFYLCASSIDPGNYGYTFGSGTRLTVV.

This clone was detected a few times. The rearrangement joins TRBV27 to TRBJ1-6, with D perhaps matching TRBD1 (5 bases). Germline CDR1 is MNHEY and CDR2 is SMNVEV (reference sequence). CDR3 size: 13 residues. Deletions cut 4 bases from V and 13 bases from J, with 14 bases between. For the CDR3, the DNA is TGTGCCAGCAGTTACACCGGGGAGGGGCCCCTCCACTTT. Protein product: CASSYTGEGPLHF.

CDR3 coding DNA: TGTGCCAGCAGTTCCTTAGTCGGGAGGCACACCGGGGAGCTGTTTTTT. This sequence encodes CASSSLVGRHTGELFF. The gene calls are TRBV27 and TRBJ2-2; 7 bases match TRBD2. V lost 4 bases, J lost 3 bases, and 8 bases stayed unmatched. The germline V gene encodes CDR1 MNHEY and CDR2 SMNVEV (reference sequence). The CDR3 has 16 residues.

Turning to this clone: The germline gene is not matched at one end of the junction; a read error may be the cause. The chain uses TRBV4-1 and TRBJ1-1, with unresolved D. The CDR3 loop spans 14 amino acids. Germline V lookup: CDR1 MGHRA, CDR2 YSYEKL. The CDR3 bases are TGCGCCAGCAGCCAAGAAGCGGTGAACCCTGAAGCTTTCTTT. Encoded protein: CASSQEAVNPEAFF.

The rearrangement links TRBV6-4 to TRBJ2-3; D perhaps matches TRBD2 (6 bases). The CDR3 is 13 amino acids. Trimming took off 6 bases at V and 6 bases at J, with 13 bases between the two ends. The germline V gene has CDR1 MRHNA and CDR2 SNTAGT. The CDR3 sequence: CASSATSLDTQYF. CDR3 in DNA: TGTGCCAGCAGCGCCACTAGCCTCGATACGCAGTATTTT.

The V call is TRBV27, the J call TRBJ2-1; possible D gene TRBD2, 5 bases. The CDR3 loop spans 16 amino acids. CDR1 is MNHEY, CDR2 SMNVEV, per germline (reference sequence). V lost 4 bases and J lost 3, with 16 bases in between. The CDR3, as DNA: TGTGCCAGCAGTTCTTACTCCCGGGGTGGCTACAATGAGCAGTTCTTC. Translating gives CASSSYSRGGYNEQFF.

The rearrangement joins TRBV24-1 to TRBJ2-1, with D perhaps matching TRBD2 (7 bases). The germline V gene encodes CDR1 KGHDR and CDR2 SFDVKD. This CDR3 region has 12 residues. The germline V and J ends were trimmed by 0 bases and 12 bases, with 8 bases remaining between them. CDR3 sequence (DNA): TGTGCCACCAGTGATTTGCGGGGGGCGCAGTTCTTC. Amino acids: CATSDLRGAQFF.

This clone was found a few times. This rearrangement joins TRBV19 to TRBJ1-6, with D possibly matching TRBD1 (6 bases). This CDR3 contains 13 residues. V was clipped by 8 bases and J by 7 bases, with 12 bases between them. Germline-derived CDR1 and CDR2 are LNHDA and SQIVND (reference sequence). CDR3 in DNA: TGTGCCAGTGCGAACAGGGCAAATTCACCCCTCCACTTT. Translated, it gives CASANRANSPLHF.

The sample holds a few counts of this clone. The rearrangement uses TRBV24-1 and TRBJ2-4; 7 positions match TRBD1. After removal of 3 bases from V and 3 bases from J, the junction contained 4 bases not matched to a gene. The CDR3 is 15 residues long. Germline values: CDR1 KGHDR, CDR2 SFDVKD. Written as DNA, the CDR3 is TGTGCCACCAGTGATCCAACAGGGGACAAAAACATTCAGTACTTC. Translating gives CATSDPTGDKNIQYF.

The V and J genes are TRBV3-1 (or the pseudogene TRBV3-2) and TRBJ1-3; 8 bases align to TRBD1. The CDR3 consists of 13 residues. Per the germline V gene, CDR1 is LGHDT and CDR2 is YNNKEL (reference sequence). Trimming cost V 4 bases and J 9 bases; bases outside gene matches: 5. The CDR3 DNA reads TGTGCCAGCAGCCCGGACAGGGCTGGCACCATATATTTT. It is translated as CASSPDRAGTIYF.

This clone was seen a handful of times. V is TRBV7-9 and J is TRBJ1-4; D unclear. The V gene lost 1 base and the J gene lost 5 bases, with 11 bases spanning the gap. The CDR3 is made up of 15 amino acids. Germline V gene sequence: CDR1 SEHNR, CDR2 FQNEAQ (reference sequence). The CDR3 sequence is CASSLGRLKNEKLFF. CDR3 nucleotide sequence: TGTGCCAGCAGCTTAGGCAGGCTAAAAAATGAAAAACTGTTTTTT. The variable domain in full, completed from reference TRBV7-9 and TRBJ1-4, reads DTGVSQNPRHKITKRGQNVTFRCDPISEHNRLYWYRQTLGQGPEFLTYFQNEAQLEKSRLLSDRFSAERPKGSFSTLEIQRTEQGDSAMYLCASSLGRLKNEKLFFGSGTQLSVL.

The gene calls are TRBV28 and TRBJ1-4; 8 nucleotides align to TRBD1. This CDR3 contains 15 residues. Germline loops: CDR1 MDHEN, CDR2 SYDVKM. J gave up 8 bases and V 3 bases, and 8 bases lay outside the gene matches. This chain's CDR3 is CASSFVGQGEEKLFF. The CDR3 DNA follows: TGTGCCAGCAGTTTCGTTGGACAGGGAGAGGAAAAACTGTTTTTT.